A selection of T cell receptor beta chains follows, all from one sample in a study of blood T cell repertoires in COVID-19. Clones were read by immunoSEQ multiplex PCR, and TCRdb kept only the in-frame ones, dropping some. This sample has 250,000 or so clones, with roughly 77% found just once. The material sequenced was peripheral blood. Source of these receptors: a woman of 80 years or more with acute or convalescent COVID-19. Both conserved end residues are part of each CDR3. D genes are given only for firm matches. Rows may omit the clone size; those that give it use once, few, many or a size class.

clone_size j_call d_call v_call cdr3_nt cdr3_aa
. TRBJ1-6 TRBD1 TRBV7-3 TGTGCCAGCAGCCAGACAGGGTTTTCACCCCTCCACTTT CASSQTGFSPLHF
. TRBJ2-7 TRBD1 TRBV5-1 TGCGCCAGCAGCTACCGGGACAGGAACTACGAGCAGTACTTC CASSYRDRNYEQYF
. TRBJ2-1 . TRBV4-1 TGCGCCAGCAGCCATCTAGCTACGGGATACAATGAGCAGTTCTTC CASSHLATGYNEQFF
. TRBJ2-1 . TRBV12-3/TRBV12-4 TGTGCCAGCCAGAGGGGGTACAATGAGCAGTTCTTC CASQRGYNEQFF
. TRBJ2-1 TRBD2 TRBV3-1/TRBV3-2 TGTGCCAGCAGCCAATGGTCCACTAGCGGGAGTATACCAGACAATGAGCAGTTCTTC CASSQWSTSGSIPDNEQFF
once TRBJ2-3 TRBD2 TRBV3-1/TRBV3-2 TGTGCCAGCAGCCATGATCTAGCGGGGGGGCCCACGCAGTATTTT CASSHDLAGGPTQYF
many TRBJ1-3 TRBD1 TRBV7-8 TGTGCCAGCAGCTTACAGGGGGCAAAGGCTGGAAACACCATATATTTT CASSLQGAKAGNTIYF
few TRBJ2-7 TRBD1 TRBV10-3 TGTGCCATCAGCCGGGACAGCGCCTACGAGCAGTACTTC CAISRDSAYEQYF
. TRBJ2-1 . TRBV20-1 TGCAGTGCAGAGGCAAGGAATGAGCAGTTCTTC CSAEARNEQFF
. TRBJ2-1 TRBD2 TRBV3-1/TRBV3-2 TGTGCCAGCAGCCTCTACAACGGGAGGGTGGGGAATGAGCAGTTCTTC CASSLYNGRVGNEQFF
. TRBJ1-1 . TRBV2 TGTGCCAGCTCGAAAGGGGTGTTGAACACTGAAGCTTTCTTT CASSKGVLNTEAFF
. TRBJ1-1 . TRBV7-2 TGTGCCAGCAGCTTAGTGGGGACTCGTAATGAAGCTTTCTTT CASSLVGTRNEAFF
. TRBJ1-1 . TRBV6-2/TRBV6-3 TGTGCCAGCAGTTACTCTGACAGTGCGAACACTGAAGCTTTCTTT CASSYSDSANTEAFF
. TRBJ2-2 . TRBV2 TGTGCCAGCAGTCCAACCCCCGGGGGAATCGGGGCCGGGGAGCTGTTTTTT CASSPTPGGIGAGELFF
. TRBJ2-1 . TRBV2 TGTGCCAGCAAGGGGGAATTATACTCCTACAATGAGCAGTTCTTC CASKGELYSYNEQFF
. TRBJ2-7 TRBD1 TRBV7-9 TGTGCCAGCAGCGACAGGGACAGGTTCGAGCAGTACTTC CASSDRDRFEQYF
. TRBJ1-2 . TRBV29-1 TGCAGCGTTGTGGGTTCAGCCGATTTACAGGGCACTAACTATGGCTACACCTTC CSVVGSADLQGTNYGYTF
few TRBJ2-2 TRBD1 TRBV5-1 TGCGCCAGCAGCAAGGACAGGAGCAACACCGGGGAGCTGTTTTTT CASSKDRSNTGELFF
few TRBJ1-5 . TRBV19 TGTGCCAGTAGTACAGGGTTTGGGCAGCCCCAGCATTTT CASSTGFGQPQHF
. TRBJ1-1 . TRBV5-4 TGTGCCAGCAGCTTGGACACAGGAGGGTCGGCAGCTTTCTTT CASSLDTGGSAAFF
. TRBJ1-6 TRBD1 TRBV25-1 TGTGCCAGCAGTGAACCCGGACAGGGGAGGTCACCCCTCCACTTT CASSEPGQGRSPLHF
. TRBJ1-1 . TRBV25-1 TGTGCCAGCAGTGACGCGAGGGGGTGGGGCACTGAAGCTTTCTTT CASSDARGWGTEAFF
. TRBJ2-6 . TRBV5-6 TGTGCCAGCAGCTTAGGAGGGCGAGGGGCCAACGTCCTGACTTTC CASSLGGRGANVLTF
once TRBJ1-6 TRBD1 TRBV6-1 TGTGCCAGCAGTGTACGGTGGGACAGAAATAATTCACCCCTCCACTTT CASSVRWDRNNSPLHF
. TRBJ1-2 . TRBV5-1 TGCGCCAGCAGCCGAGAGGGACTTGGCTATGGCTACACCTTC CASSREGLGYGYTF
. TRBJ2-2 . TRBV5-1 TGCGCCAGCAGCTTGAGGCAGGGATACCCCGGGGAGCTGTTTTTT CASSLRQGYPGELFF
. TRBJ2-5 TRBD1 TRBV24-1 TGTGCCACCAGTGAAACCCCGGGACAGGGGTCTCAAGAGACCCAGTACTTC CATSETPGQGSQETQYF
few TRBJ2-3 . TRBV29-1 TGCAGCGTTGTACTTCAGGGCATTGATACGCAGTATTTT CSVVLQGIDTQYF
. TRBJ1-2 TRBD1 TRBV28 TGTGCCAGGGAGGGCGAACCGGGACAGGGTCATGGCTACACCTTC CAREGEPGQGHGYTF
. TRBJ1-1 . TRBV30 TGTGCCTGGAGTTTAAGGGGCACCACTGAAGCTTTCTTT CAWSLRGTTEAFF
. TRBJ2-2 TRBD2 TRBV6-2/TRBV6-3 TGTGCCAGCAGTTTTACCAGCGGGGGGCCTCAAGGAGGGGAGCTGTTTTTT CASSFTSGGPQGGELFF
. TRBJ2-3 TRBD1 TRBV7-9 TGTGCCAGCAGCTTAGGACAGGGGGAAGATACGCAGTATTTT CASSLGQGEDTQYF
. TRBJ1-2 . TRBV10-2 TGCGCCAGCAGTGAACGAGGCGGGAGCTATGGCTACACCTTC CASSERGGSYGYTF
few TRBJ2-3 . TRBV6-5 TGTGCCAGCAGTAGGGACACACTCTCCACAGATACGCAGTATTTT CASSRDTLSTDTQYF
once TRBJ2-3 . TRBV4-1 TGCGCCAGCAGCCAAGTTACAGGGATAGATACGCAGTATTTT CASSQVTGIDTQYF
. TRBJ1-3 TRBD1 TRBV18 TGTGCCAGCTCACCCGACAGGGGCACTGGAAACACCATATATTTT CASSPDRGTGNTIYF
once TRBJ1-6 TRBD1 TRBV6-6 TGTGCCAGCAGTTTGTTGGACAGGGGCAATTCACCCCTCCACTTT CASSLLDRGNSPLHF
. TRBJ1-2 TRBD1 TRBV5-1 TGCGCCAGCAGCTCCGGGACAGGGGTATATGGCTACACCTTC CASSSGTGVYGYTF